The rows below give T cell receptor beta chains drawn from one sample of a study of glioma-infiltrating T cells after dendritic cell vaccination. Data came from immunoSEQ multiplex PCR; TCRdb stores just in-frame clones and leaves some out. The sample lists around 60,000 clones, roughly 86% seen once, with 11% in the top ten. The sample in question was blood, obtained after dendritic cell vaccination. These receptors all come from a human donor with glioblastoma. Both conserved end residues are part of each CDR3. The D gene is left open where the match is weak. Where a row states a size, it is once, few, many or the class of an expanded clone; other rows omit it.

TRBJ1-3 | TRBV9 | TRBD1 | 16 | - | CASSPDRGYSGNTIYF | TGTGCCAGCAGCCCAGACAGGGGATACTCTGGAAACACCATATATTTT
TRBJ1-2 | TRBV10-3 | - | 14 | - | CAILDTREHYGYTF | TGTGCCATCCTTGACACCCGAGAACACTATGGCTACACCTTC
TRBJ1-5 | TRBV6-1 | - | 13 | - | CASSLGGRQPQHF | TGTGCCAGCTCCCTAGGGGGTCGTCAGCCCCAGCATTTT
TRBJ2-2 | TRBV30 | TRBD2 | 15 | few | CAWSIGLVVMGELFF | TGTGCCTGGAGCATAGGACTAGTCGTAATGGGGGAGCTGTTTTTT
TRBJ2-1 | TRBV5-5 | - | 15 | once | CASSWASGRKNEQFF | TGTGCCAGCAGCTGGGCCAGCGGAAGGAAGAATGAGCAGTTCTTC
TRBJ1-2 | TRBV6-5 | TRBD1 | 14 | - | CASAQGTVRDGYTF | TGTGCCAGCGCTCAGGGGACAGTAAGGGATGGCTACACCTTC
TRBJ1-1 | TRBV30 | - | 12 | - | CACKTLGTEAFF | TGTGCCTGCAAGACACTGGGCACTGAAGCTTTCTTT
TRBJ1-6 | TRBV15 | - | 15 | - | CATSRDRQGVSPLHF | TGTGCCACCAGCAGAGATCGGCAGGGCGTCTCACCCCTCCACTTT
TRBJ1-3 | TRBV15 | - | 15 | once | CATSSLAGAGNTIYF | TGTGCCACCAGCTCCCTGGCGGGAGCCGGAAACACCATATATTTT
TRBJ2-7 | TRBV5-8 | TRBD2 | 10 | - | CASPGGEQYF | TGTGCCAGCCCGGGAGGCGAGCAGTACTTC
TRBJ2-3 | TRBV15 | - | 13 | - | CATSRQGSDTQYF | TGTGCCACCAGCCGACAAGGATCAGATACGCAGTATTTT
TRBJ2-4 | TRBV7-8 | - | 14 | - | CASSLEASVNIQYF | TGTGCCAGCAGCTTAGAAGCTAGCGTCAATATTCAGTACTTC
TRBJ1-3 | TRBV6-5 | - | 16 | - | CASSFSSDGSGNTIYF | TGTGCCAGCAGTTTTAGCAGTGATGGCTCTGGAAACACCATATATTTT
TRBJ2-7 | TRBV9 | TRBD2 | 15 | few | CASSVEAAGAYEQYF | TGTGCCAGCAGCGTAGAGGCAGCGGGGGCCTACGAGCAGTACTTC
TRBJ1-2 | TRBV29-1 | - | 16 | - | CSVEGATGFFDYGYTF | TGCAGCGTTGAAGGGGCCACAGGGTTTTTTGACTATGGCTACACCTTC
TRBJ2-3 | TRBV4-1 | TRBD2 | 13 | - | CASSPTSADTQYF | TGCGCCAGCAGCCCGACTAGCGCAGATACGCAGTATTTT
TRBJ1-1 | TRBV6-5 | - | 14 | - | CASSYGALNTEAFF | TGTGCCAGCAGTTATGGGGCGCTGAACACTGAAGCTTTCTTT
TRBJ2-7 | TRBV11-3 | - | 15 | once | CASSLDRGGVLQQYF | TGTGCCAGCAGCTTAGATCGGGGCGGGGTCCTCCAGCAGTACTTC
TRBJ2-1 | TRBV30 | TRBD1 | 14 | - | CAWKGRGPYNEQFF | TGTGCCTGGAAGGGCAGGGGGCCCTACAATGAGCAGTTCTTC
TRBJ1-4 | TRBV11-3 | - | 14 | - | CASSLDSGSEKLFF | TGTGCCAGCAGCCTGGACAGCGGATCGGAAAAACTGTTTTTT
TRBJ1-2 | TRBV7-8 | - | 13 | - | CASSLIAGSGYTF | TGTGCCAGCAGCTTAATCGCAGGGTCTGGCTACACCTTC
TRBJ2-2 | TRBV5-1 | TRBD2 | 15 | - | CASSGTSLGTGELFF | TGCGCCAGCAGCGGGACTAGCTTAGGCACCGGGGAGCTGTTTTTT
TRBJ1-5 | TRBV10-2 | - | 14 | - | CASSESRQNQPQHF | TGCGCCAGCAGTGAGTCACGACAGAATCAGCCCCAGCATTTT
TRBJ1-2 | TRBV6-5 | - | 12 | - | CASRRRSYGYTF | TGTGCCAGCCGTCGGAGAAGCTATGGCTACACCTTC
TRBJ1-1 | TRBV5-4 | - | 15 | - | CASSLAAGLNTEAFF | TGTGCCAGCAGCTTGGCCGCGGGGTTGAACACTGAAGCTTTCTTT
TRBJ1-2 | TRBV5-1 | TRBD1 | 13 | once | CASSQGQGRSYTF | TGCGCCAGCAGCCAGGGACAGGGGAGGAGCTACACCTTC
TRBJ2-1 | TRBV5-1 | TRBD2 | 16 | - | CASSLTAGISYNEQFF | TGCGCCAGCAGCTTGACAGCGGGGATCTCCTACAATGAGCAGTTCTTC
TRBJ1-1 | TRBV7-9 | - | 15 | - | CASSAKGTLNTEAFF | TGTGCCAGCAGCGCCAAAGGGACACTGAACACTGAAGCTTTCTTT
TRBJ1-1 | TRBV7-2 | TRBD1 | 16 | - | CASSLPRPRGKTEAFF | TGTGCCAGCAGCTTACCACGTCCCAGGGGGAAAACTGAAGCTTTCTTT
TRBJ2-7 | TRBV6-5 | - | 16 | - | CASSYSSGPSSYEQYF | TGTGCCAGCAGTTACTCGTCCGGCCCTAGCTCCTACGAGCAGTACTTC
TRBJ2-5 | TRBV5-4 | - | 14 | - | CASSLVGSQETQYF | TGTGCCAGCAGCTTGGTGGGCAGCCAAGAGACCCAGTACTTC
TRBJ1-1 | TRBV4-1 | TRBD1 | 16 | - | CASSSGQGGYDTEAFF | TGCGCCAGCAGCTCCGGACAGGGAGGCTACGACACTGAAGCTTTCTTT
TRBJ2-5 | TRBV7-2 | TRBD2 | 18 | - | CASSLTGTSGGARETQYF | TGTGCCAGCAGCTTGACCGGGACTAGCGGGGGGGCTCGCGAGACCCAGTACTTC
TRBJ1-1 | TRBV4-1 | - | 15 | - | CASSQGLRVGTEAFF | TGCGCCAGCAGCCAGGGCCTGAGGGTTGGCACTGAAGCTTTCTTT
TRBJ1-5 | TRBV10-3 | - | 14 | - | CAISESLGLRPQHF | TGTGCCATCAGTGAGTCTCTGGGGCTCCGGCCCCAGCATTTT
TRBJ1-2 | TRBV11-3 | - | 13 | - | CASSLASGYGYTF | TGTGCCAGCAGCTTAGCCTCCGGGTATGGCTACACCTTC
TRBJ1-3 | TRBV27 | - | 13 | - | CASSSSTLNTIYF | TGTGCCAGCAGTTCCTCGACTTTAAACACCATATATTTT
TRBJ1-6 | TRBV6-1 | TRBD1 | 15 | - | CASSLLQGANSPLHF | TGTGCCAGCAGTTTACTACAGGGGGCGAATTCACCCCTCCACTTT
TRBJ2-1 | TRBV6-1 | - | 13 | - | CASMGLTGTEQFF | TGTGCCAGCATGGGACTGACGGGTACCGAGCAGTTCTTC
TRBJ2-2 | TRBV2 | TRBD2 | 14 | - | CASMRLAGPGELFF | TGTGCCAGCATGAGACTAGCGGGACCCGGGGAGCTGTTTTTT
TRBJ1-3 | TRBV25-1 | - | 14 | - | CASSAGYSGNTIYF | TGTGCCAGCAGTGCAGGGTACTCTGGAAACACCATATATTTT
TRBJ1-1 | TRBV5-6 | TRBD1 | 15 | - | CASSGAGTARREAFF | TGTGCCAGCAGCGGCGCTGGGACAGCCCGAAGGGAAGCTTTCTTT
TRBJ2-7 | TRBV19 | TRBD1 | 15 | - | CASSRGGTGGYEQYF | TGTGCCAGTAGTCGAGGGGGGACAGGGGGATACGAGCAGTACTTC
TRBJ2-1 | TRBV4-2 | - | 16 | - | CASSQQSGRTYNEQFF | TGTGCCAGCAGCCAACAGAGCGGGCGTACCTACAATGAGCAGTTCTTC
TRBJ2-7 | TRBV12-5 | - | 12 | once | CASGLVERRLYF | TGTGCTAGTGGTTTGGTAGAGAGGCGGCTGTACTTC